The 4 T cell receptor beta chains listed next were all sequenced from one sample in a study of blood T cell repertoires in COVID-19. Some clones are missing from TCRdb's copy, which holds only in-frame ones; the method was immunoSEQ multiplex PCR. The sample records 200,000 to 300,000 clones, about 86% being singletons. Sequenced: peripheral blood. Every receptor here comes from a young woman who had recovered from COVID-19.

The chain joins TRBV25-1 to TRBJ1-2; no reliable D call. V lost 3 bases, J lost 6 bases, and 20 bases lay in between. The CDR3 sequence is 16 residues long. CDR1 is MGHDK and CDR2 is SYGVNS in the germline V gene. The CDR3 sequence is CASSEMKTLLEDGYTF. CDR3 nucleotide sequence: TGTGCCAGCAGTGAGATGAAGACGCTTCTGGAGGATGGCTACACCTTC.

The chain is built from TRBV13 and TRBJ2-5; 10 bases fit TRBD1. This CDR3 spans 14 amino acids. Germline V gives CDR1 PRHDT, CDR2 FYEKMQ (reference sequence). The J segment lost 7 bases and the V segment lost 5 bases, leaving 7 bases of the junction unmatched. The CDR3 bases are TGTGCCAGCAGCCCCAGGACAGGGGGGGGGACCCAGTACTTC. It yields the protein CASSPRTGGGTQYF.

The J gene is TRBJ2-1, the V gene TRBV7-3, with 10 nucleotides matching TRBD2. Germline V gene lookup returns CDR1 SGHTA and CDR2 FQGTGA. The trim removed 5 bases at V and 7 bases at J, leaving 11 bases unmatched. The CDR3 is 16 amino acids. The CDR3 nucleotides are TGTGCCAGCAGCCCCCAGGGACTAGCGTATCCGAATGAGCAGTTCTTC. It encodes CASSPQGLAYPNEQFF.

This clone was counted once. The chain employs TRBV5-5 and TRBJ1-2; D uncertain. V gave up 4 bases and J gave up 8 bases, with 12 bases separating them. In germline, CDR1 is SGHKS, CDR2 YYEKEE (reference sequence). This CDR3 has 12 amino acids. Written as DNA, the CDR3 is TGTGCCAGCAGCGGAGACTCGAGGGGCTACACCTTC. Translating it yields CASSGDSRGYTF.